This TCR beta chain is from a study of shared T cell receptors in the human thymus. Germline-derived CDR1 and CDR2 are KGHSH and LQKENI. The CDR3 is made up of 15 amino acids. The junction had 3 bases not matched to a gene; V was cut back by 3 bases and J by 5 bases. Repertoires were generated with immunoSEQ multiplex PCR, while TCRdb's copy carries only in-frame clones and drops some. The sample carries hundreds of thousands of clones, about 87% recorded once. The same data also contributed to another study, on human thymus T cells. That source adds: What related research reported was that thymic repertoires overlapped highly among unrelated individuals.

This sequence originates from a boy less than two years old with a congenital heart defect. The specimen sequenced was thymocytes. The rearrangement joins TRBV18 to TRBJ2-7; TRBD2 agrees at 14 bases. The CDR3 DNA follows: TGTGCCAGCTCACCCGGGACTAGCGGGGGAGACGAGCAGTACTTC. It codes for CASSPGTSGGDEQYF.